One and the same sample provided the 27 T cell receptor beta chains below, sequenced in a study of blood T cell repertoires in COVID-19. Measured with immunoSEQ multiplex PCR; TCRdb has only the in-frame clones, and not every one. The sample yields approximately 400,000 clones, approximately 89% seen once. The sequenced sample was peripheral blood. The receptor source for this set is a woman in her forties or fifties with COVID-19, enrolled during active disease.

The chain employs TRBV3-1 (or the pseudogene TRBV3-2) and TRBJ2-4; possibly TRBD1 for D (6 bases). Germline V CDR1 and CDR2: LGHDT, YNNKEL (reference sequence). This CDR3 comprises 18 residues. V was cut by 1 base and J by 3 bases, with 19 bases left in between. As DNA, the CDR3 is TGTGCCAGCAGCCAAGTATTACCAAGCTCCAGGGGCAAAAACATTCAGTACTTC. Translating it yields CASSQVLPSSRGKNIQYF.

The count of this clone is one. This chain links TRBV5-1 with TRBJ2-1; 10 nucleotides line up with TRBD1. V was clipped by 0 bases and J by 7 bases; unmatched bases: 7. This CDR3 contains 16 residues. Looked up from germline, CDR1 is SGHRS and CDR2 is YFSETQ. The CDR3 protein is CASSLVGTGDANEQFF. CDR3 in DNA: TGCGCCAGCAGCTTGGTAGGGACAGGGGATGCGAATGAGCAGTTCTTC.

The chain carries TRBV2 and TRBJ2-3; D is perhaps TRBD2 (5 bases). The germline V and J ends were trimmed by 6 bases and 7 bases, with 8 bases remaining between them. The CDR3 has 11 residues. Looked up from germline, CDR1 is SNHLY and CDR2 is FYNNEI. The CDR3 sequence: CASRGAYTQYF. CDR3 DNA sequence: TGTGCCAGCAGGGGAGCCTATACGCAGTATTTT.

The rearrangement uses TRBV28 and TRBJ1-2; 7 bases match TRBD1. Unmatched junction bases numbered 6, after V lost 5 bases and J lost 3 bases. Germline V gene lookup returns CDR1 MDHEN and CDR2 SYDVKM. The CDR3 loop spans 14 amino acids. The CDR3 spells CASSPRDSHYGYTF. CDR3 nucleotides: TGTGCCAGCAGTCCGAGGGACAGCCACTATGGCTACACCTTC.

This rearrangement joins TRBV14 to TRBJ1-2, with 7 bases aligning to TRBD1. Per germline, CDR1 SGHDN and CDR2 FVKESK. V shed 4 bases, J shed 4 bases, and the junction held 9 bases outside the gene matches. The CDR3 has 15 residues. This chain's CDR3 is CASSPRGPDLYGYTF. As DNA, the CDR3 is TGTGCCAGCAGCCCGAGGGGGCCCGACCTCTATGGCTACACCTTC.

DNA of the CDR3: TGTGCCAGCAGCTTGGACCAGGCACAAGCTAACTATGGCTACACCTTC. This gives the protein CASSLDQAQANYGYTF. V is TRBV5-4 and J is TRBJ1-2; no reliable D call. V gave up 0 bases and J gave up 0 bases, with 12 bases separating them. This CDR3 region has 16 residues. Germline V gives CDR1 SGHNT, CDR2 YYREEE (reference sequence).

The CDR3, as DNA: TGTGCCAGTAGTAGGGCTCACGGAGGGACTGGGCCGGCAGATACGCAGTATTTT. This encodes CASSRAHGGTGPADTQYF. J is TRBJ2-3 and V is TRBV19; possibly TRBD2 for D (6 bases). The germline V and J ends were trimmed by 4 bases and 4 bases, with 24 bases remaining between them. The length of the CDR3 is 18 residues. The germline V gene encodes CDR1 LNHDA and CDR2 SQIVND (reference sequence).

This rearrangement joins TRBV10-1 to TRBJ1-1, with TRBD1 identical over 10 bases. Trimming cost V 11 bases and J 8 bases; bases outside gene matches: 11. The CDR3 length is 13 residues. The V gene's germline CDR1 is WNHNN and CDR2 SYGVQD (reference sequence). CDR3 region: CAGNDRGLLEAFF. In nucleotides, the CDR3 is TGCGCCGGCAACGACAGGGGGCTACTGGAAGCTTTCTTT.

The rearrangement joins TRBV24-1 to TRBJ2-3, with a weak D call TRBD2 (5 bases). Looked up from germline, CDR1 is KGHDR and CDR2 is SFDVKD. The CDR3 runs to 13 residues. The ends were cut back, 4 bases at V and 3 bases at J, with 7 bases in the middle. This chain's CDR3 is CATSDGETDTQYF. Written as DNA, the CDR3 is TGTGCCACCAGTGACGGGGAAACAGATACGCAGTATTTT.

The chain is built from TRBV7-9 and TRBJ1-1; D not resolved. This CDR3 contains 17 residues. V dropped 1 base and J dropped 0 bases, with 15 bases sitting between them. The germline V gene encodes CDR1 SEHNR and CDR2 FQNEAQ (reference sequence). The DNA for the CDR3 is TGTGCCAGCAGCTTAGGGGAGGGTGGCCCCATGAACACTGAAGCTTTCTTT. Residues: CASSLGEGGPMNTEAFF. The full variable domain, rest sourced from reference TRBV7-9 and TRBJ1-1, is DTGVSQNPRHKITKRGQNVTFRCDPISEHNRLYWYRQTLGQGPEFLTYFQNEAQLEKSRLLSDRFSAERPKGSFSTLEIQRTEQGDSAMYLCASSLGEGGPMNTEAFFGQGTRLTVV.

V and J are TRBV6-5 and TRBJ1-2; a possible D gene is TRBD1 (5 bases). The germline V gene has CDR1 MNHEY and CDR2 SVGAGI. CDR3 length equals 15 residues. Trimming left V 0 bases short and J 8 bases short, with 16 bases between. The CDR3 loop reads CASSYSMGQGEGYTF. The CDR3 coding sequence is TGTGCCAGCAGTTACTCGATGGGCCAAGGGGAAGGCTACACCTTC.

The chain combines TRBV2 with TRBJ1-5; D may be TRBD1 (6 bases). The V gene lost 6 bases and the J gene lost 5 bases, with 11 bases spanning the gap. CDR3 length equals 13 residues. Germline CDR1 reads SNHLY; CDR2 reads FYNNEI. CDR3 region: CASRRQDYQPQHF. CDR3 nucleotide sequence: TGTGCCAGCAGAAGACAGGACTATCAGCCCCAGCATTTT.

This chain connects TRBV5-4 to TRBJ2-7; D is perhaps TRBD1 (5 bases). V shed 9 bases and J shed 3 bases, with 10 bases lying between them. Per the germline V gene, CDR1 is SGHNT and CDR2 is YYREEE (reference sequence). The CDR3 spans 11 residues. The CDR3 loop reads CATGAYYEQYF. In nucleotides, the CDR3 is TGTGCCACTGGGGCCTACTACGAGCAGTACTTC.

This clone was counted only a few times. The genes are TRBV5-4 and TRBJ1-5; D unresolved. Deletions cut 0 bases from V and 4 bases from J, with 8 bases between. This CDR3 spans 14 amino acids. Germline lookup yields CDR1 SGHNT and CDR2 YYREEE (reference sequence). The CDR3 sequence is CASSLAGRNQPQHF. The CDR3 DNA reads TGTGCCAGCAGCTTGGCAGGAAGGAATCAGCCCCAGCATTTT.

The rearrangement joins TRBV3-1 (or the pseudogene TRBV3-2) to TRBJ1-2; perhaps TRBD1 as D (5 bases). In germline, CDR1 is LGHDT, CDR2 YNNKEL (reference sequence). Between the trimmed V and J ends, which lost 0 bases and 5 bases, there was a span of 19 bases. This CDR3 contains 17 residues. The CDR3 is CASSQDWRLGRVYGYTF. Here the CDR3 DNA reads TGTGCCAGCAGCCAAGATTGGCGGCTCGGCAGGGTGTATGGCTACACCTTC.

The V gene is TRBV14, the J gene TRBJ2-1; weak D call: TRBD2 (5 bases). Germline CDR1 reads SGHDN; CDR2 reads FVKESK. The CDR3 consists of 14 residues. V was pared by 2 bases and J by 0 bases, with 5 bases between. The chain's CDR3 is CASSQRGSYNEQFF. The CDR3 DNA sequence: TGTGCCAGCAGCCAACGGGGCTCCTACAATGAGCAGTTCTTC.

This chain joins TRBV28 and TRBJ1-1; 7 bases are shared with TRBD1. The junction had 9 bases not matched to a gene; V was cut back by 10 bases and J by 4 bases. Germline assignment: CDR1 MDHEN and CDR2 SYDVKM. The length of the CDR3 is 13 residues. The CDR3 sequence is CATWTGEATEAFF. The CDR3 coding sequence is TGTGCCACCTGGACAGGAGAGGCCACTGAAGCTTTCTTT.

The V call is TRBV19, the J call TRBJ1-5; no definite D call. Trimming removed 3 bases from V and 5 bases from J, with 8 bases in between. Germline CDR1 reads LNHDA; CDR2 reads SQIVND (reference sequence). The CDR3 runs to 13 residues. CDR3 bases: TGTGCCAGTAGTATTAACTTCTATCAGCCCCAGCATTTT. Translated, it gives CASSINFYQPQHF.

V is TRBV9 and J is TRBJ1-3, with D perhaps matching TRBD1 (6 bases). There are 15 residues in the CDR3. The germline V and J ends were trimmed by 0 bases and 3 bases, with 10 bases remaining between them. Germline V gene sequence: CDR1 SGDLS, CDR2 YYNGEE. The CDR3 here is CASSVGDTLGNTIYF. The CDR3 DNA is TGTGCCAGCAGCGTAGGGGACACTCTTGGAAACACCATATATTTT.

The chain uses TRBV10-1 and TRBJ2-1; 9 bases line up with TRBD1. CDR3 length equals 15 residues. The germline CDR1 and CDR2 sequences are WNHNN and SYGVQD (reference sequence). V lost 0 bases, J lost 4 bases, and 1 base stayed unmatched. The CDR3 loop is CASSESGQGYNEQFF. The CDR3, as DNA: TGCGCCAGCAGTGAGTCGGGACAGGGTTACAATGAGCAGTTCTTC.

CDR3 in DNA: TGTGCCAGCATAGCGGGGCGCTTGTCAGATACGCAGTATTTT. It is translated as CASIAGRLSDTQYF. The chain recombines TRBV2 with TRBJ2-3; 8 bases map to TRBD2. J lost 4 bases, V lost 7 bases, and 7 bases had no gene match. The CDR3 is made up of 14 amino acids. Germline V gives CDR1 SNHLY, CDR2 FYNNEI.

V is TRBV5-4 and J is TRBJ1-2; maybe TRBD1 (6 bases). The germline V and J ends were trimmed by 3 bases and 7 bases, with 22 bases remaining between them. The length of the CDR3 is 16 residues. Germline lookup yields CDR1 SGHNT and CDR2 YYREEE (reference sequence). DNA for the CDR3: TGTGCCAGCAGCTCTACTTTACAGGGAAGGGGGACTGGCTACACCTTC. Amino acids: CASSSTLQGRGTGYTF.

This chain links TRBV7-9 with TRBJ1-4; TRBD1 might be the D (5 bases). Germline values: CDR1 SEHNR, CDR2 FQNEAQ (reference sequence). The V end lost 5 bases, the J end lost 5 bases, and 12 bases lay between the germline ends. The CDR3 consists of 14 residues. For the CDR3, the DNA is TGTGCCAGCAGCCCGGACACTTTCAATGAAAAACTGTTTTTT. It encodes CASSPDTFNEKLFF.

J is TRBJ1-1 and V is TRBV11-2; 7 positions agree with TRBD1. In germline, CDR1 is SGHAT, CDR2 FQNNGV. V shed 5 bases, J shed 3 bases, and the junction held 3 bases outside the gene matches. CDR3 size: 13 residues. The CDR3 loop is CASSLQGDTEAFF. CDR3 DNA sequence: TGTGCCAGCAGCCTTCAGGGGGACACTGAAGCTTTCTTT.

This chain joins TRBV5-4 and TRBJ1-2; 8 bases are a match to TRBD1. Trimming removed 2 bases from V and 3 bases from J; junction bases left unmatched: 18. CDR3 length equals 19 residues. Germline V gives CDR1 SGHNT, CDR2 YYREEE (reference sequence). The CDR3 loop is CASSFNPRQGPTGDYGYTF. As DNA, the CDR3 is TGTGCCAGCAGCTTTAATCCGAGACAGGGGCCGACGGGTGACTATGGCTACACCTTC.

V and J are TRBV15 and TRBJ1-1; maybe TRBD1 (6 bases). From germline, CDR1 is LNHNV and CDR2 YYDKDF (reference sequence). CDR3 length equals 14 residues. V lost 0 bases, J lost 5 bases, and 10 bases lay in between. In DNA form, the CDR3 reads TGTGCCACCAGCAGAGATGGAACAGGGACTGAAGCTTTCTTT. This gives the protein CATSRDGTGTEAFF.

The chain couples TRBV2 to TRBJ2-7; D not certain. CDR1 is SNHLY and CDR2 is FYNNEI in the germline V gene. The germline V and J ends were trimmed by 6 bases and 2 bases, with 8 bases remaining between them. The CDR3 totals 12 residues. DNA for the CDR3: TGTGCCAGCAGCCCGTCAGCCTACGAGCAGTACTTC. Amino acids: CASSPSAYEQYF.